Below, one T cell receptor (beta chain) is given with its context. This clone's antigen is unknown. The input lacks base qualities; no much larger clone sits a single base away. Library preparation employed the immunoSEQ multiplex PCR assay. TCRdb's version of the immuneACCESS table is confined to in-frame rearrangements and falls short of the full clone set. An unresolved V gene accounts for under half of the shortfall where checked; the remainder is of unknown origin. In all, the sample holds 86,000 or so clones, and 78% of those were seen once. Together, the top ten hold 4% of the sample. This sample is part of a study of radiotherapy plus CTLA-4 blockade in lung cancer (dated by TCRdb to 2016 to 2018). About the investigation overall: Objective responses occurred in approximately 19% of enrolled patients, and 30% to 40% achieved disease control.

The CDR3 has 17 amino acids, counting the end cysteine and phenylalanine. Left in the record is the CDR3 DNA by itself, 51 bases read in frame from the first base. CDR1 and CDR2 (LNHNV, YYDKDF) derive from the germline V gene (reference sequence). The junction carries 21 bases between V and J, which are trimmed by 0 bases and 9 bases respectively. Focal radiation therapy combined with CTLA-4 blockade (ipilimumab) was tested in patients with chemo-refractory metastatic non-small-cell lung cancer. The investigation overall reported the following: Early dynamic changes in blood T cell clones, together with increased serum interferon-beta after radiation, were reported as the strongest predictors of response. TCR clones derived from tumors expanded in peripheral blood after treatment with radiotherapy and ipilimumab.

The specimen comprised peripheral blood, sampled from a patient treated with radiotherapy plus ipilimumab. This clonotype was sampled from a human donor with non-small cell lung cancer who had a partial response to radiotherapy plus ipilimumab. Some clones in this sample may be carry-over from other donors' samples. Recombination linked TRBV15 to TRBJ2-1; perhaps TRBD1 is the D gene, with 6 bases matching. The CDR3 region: CATSREEVLGGFGEQFF. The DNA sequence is TGTGCCACCAGCAGAGAAGAAGTACTAGGGGGTTTCGGTGAGCAGTTCTTC.